Listed below are T cell receptor beta chains from one sample, sequenced in a study of identical twins. MiXCR, applied by TCRdb to the 5' RACE reads, yields one record per CDR3 protein. The repertoire includes about 810,000 distinct CDR3 sequences, roughly an eighth of them detected once, and around 1.5% sits in the top ten. These data were also filed under a second study, of yellow fever vaccine responses in identical twins.

Sequencing was done on a sample of PBMCs. All receptors come from a woman aged 18-29 years in good health. Each CDR3 is given with its conserved first and last residue. Each record gives: D gene, V gene, clone size, J gene, CDR3 protein, CDR3 DNA. A D gene is named only where the DNA matches it firmly. Size is stated for part of the rows, as once, few or many counts, or as a class when the clone is expanded.

.	TRBV7-9	many	TRBJ2-2	CASIQGTGELFF	TGTGCCAGCATCCAAGGCACCGGGGAGCTGTTTTTT
.	TRBV11-2	.	TRBJ1-3	CASSSRTDSGNTIYF	TGTGCCAGCAGCTCGCGGACAGATTCTGGAAACACCATATATTTT
TRBD2	TRBV3-1	many	TRBJ2-1	CASSYGLAGGGEQFF	TGTGCCAGCAGTTATGGACTAGCGGGAGGGGGGGAGCAGTTCTTC
.	TRBV27	many	TRBJ2-7	CASSLSGKSYEQYF	TGTGCCAGCAGTTTAAGTGGCAAATCCTACGAGCAGTACTTC
.	TRBV10-3	few	TRBJ2-7	CAINGELGSYEQYF	TGTGCCATCAATGGGGAATTGGGATCCTACGAGCAGTACTTC
.	TRBV2	many	TRBJ2-1	CASHTHNEQFF	TGTGCCAGCCACACCCACAATGAGCAGTTCTTC
.	TRBV27	.	TRBJ1-5	CASTQFQGSQPQHF	TGTGCCAGCACCCAGTTCCAGGGTAGTCAGCCCCAGCATTTT
.	TRBV6-1	.	TRBJ1-2	CASSRQMNYGYTF	TGTGCCAGCAGCCGACAGATGAACTATGGCTACACCTTC
.	TRBV3-1	.	TRBJ2-3	CASSGTPDTQYF	TGTGCCAGCAGCGGAACCCCAGATACGCAGTATTTT
.	TRBV28	many	TRBJ2-7	CASSLEGPYEQYF	TGTGCCAGCAGTTTGGAGGGCCCCTACGAGCAGTACTTC
TRBD2	TRBV4-1	.	TRBJ2-2	CASSLRGSGGNTGELFF	TGCGCCAGCAGCCTCCGGGGAAGCGGGGGTAACACCGGGGAGCTGTTTTTT
.	TRBV18	.	TRBJ2-3	CASSPPTRTDTQYF	TGTGCCAGCTCACCACCGACACGCACAGATACGCAGTATTTT
TRBD2	TRBV6-1	.	TRBJ2-5	CASSVGSGGAEQETQYF	TGTGCCAGCAGTGTGGGTAGCGGGGGGGCAGAGCAAGAGACCCAGTACTTC
TRBD2	TRBV18	few	TRBJ2-2	CASSPRLQRGNTGELFF	TGTGCCAGCTCACCACGGCTCCAGCGGGGGAACACCGGGGAGCTGTTTTTT
.	TRBV20-1	.	TRBJ2-1	CSASSPHPNEQFF	TGCAGTGCTAGCTCTCCTCACCCCAATGAGCAGTTCTTC
.	TRBV3-1	few	TRBJ2-2	CASSPTRSATGELFF	TGTGCCAGCAGCCCTACCCGGTCGGCCACCGGGGAGCTGTTTTTT
.	TRBV12-3/TRBV12-4	few	TRBJ2-5	CASSIRRETQYF	TGTGCCAGCAGTATAAGGAGGGAGACCCAGTACTTC
TRBD1	TRBV20-1	few	TRBJ1-5	CSAPGTDSNQPQHF	TGCAGTGCCCCCGGGACAGACTCAAATCAGCCCCAGCATTTT
TRBD2	TRBV4-1	.	TRBJ2-3	CASSQDRTSGRADTQYF	TGCGCCAGCAGCCAAGATCGCACTAGCGGGAGGGCAGATACGCAGTATTTT
TRBD1	TRBV11-3	few	TRBJ2-1	CASSLGGQGAFNEQFF	TGTGCCAGCAGCTTAGGGGGACAGGGGGCCTTCAATGAGCAGTTCTTC
TRBD1	TRBV29-1	few	TRBJ1-2	CSVGGGLRGYTF	TGCAGCGTTGGAGGGGGCCTTCGTGGCTACACCTTC
.	TRBV7-8	.	TRBJ1-6	CASSLAIPNSPLHF	TGTGCCAGCAGCTTAGCGATACCTAATTCACCCCTCCACTTT
TRBD1	TRBV20-1	few	TRBJ2-2	CSARKTTGAGTGELFF	TGCAGTGCTAGGAAGACGACAGGGGCGGGCACCGGGGAGCTGTTTTTT
.	TRBV9	few	TRBJ2-5	CASSSRRGGETQYF	TGTGCCAGCAGCAGTCGCCGGGGTGGGGAGACCCAGTACTTC
.	TRBV3-1	.	TRBJ2-7	CASSHSGTYEQYF	TGTGCCAGCAGCCATAGCGGCACCTACGAGCAGTACTTC
.	TRBV27	.	TRBJ1-5	CATASRDGPQHF	TGTGCCACCGCATCCCGGGATGGGCCCCAGCATTTT
.	TRBV20-1	few	TRBJ2-1	CSASTATSYNEQFF	TGCAGTGCTTCGACTGCCACCTCCTACAATGAGCAGTTCTTC